The source of this TCR beta chain is a study of cytomegalovirus exposure and HLA in healthy donors. Trimming removed 3 bases from V and 6 bases from J, with 11 bases in between. Looked up from germline, CDR1 is LNHDA and CDR2 is SQIVND (reference sequence). The CDR3 totals 13 residues. This clone was detected once. Its specificity is unknown. Overall study findings and caveats: Upon later analysis, TCR association rates were observed to vary by HLA locus, being highest for DRB1 and lowest for HLA-C. Further analysis was carried out later, and it showed several of the most significant clusters appearing linked to common viral pathogens. The authors judged a highly shared variant cluster likely a sequencing artifact. The investigators catalogued about 170 TCR beta chains as cytomegalovirus-associated.

It was with 60 Vbeta and 13 Jbeta primers that the PCR ran. Profiling relied on immunoSEQ multiplex PCR, and the TCRdb table lists in-frame clones only, not all of them. Among roughly 100,000 clones listed, 75% to 90% were seen once. The V call is TRBV19, the J call TRBJ1-2; TRBD1 might be the D (5 bases). The sequenced material came from PBMCs. This sequence was found in a man aged 30 to 45 in good health and CMV-seropositive. The CDR3 loop reads CASSIAGVDGYTF. The CDR3 DNA follows: TGTGCCAGTAGTATCGCGGGGGTGGATGGCTACACCTTC. The full variable domain, with the rest looked up from reference TRBV19 and TRBJ1-2, is DGGITQSPKYLFRKEGQNVTLSCEQNLNHDAMYWYRQDPGQGLRLIYYSQIVNDFQKGDIAEGYSVSREKKESFPLTVTSAQKNPTAFYLCASSIAGVDGYTFGSGTRLTVV.